Listed here are 4 T cell receptor beta chains from one sample, sequenced in a study of shared clonotypes between healthy human individuals. The method was immunoSEQ multiplex PCR; TCRdb's version includes in-frame clones alone and lacks a portion of them. The sample consists of around 100,000 clones, roughly 70% of them appearing once. Sequencing was performed on memory CD8+ T cells sorted from blood. Subset indicated: CD45RO+ cells pooled with CCR7-negative TemRA cells. All receptors derive from a woman in her twenties or thirties in good health.

A remark on this clone: Other DNA sequences within the sample encode an identical CDR3. The rearrangement links TRBV5-5 to TRBJ1-1; TRBD1 matches at 8 bases. J was trimmed by 5 bases and V by 5 bases; bases with no gene match: 8. The germline CDR1 and CDR2 sequences are SGHKS and YYEKEE (reference sequence). This CDR3 is 14 amino acids long. CDR3 residues: CASRFDRGRTEAFF. For the CDR3, the DNA is TGTGCCAGCAGATTCGACAGGGGACGTACTGAAGCTTTCTTT.

This clone was seen only a few times. This chain links TRBV6-6 with TRBJ1-1; possible D gene TRBD1, 5 bases. The CDR3 runs 11 residues. V was trimmed by 7 bases and J by 4 bases, leaving 7 bases between them. Germline V gene lookup returns CDR1 MNHNY and CDR2 SVGAGI (reference sequence). Here the CDR3 reads CASTGGTEAFF. The CDR3 DNA reads as TGTGCCAGCACGGGGGGCACTGAAGCTTTCTTT.

This chain links TRBV6-6 with TRBJ2-1; 7 bases fit TRBD1. The V and J ends lost 7 bases and 7 bases, in that order; junction bases with no gene match: 7. CDR3 length: 13 residues. Germline V gives CDR1 MNHNY, CDR2 SVGAGI (reference sequence). The CDR3 DNA follows: TGTGCCAGCACACAGGGGATAGCAAATGAGCAGTTCTTC. This gives the protein CASTQGIANEQFF.

Notes on this clone: A read error is possible here, since a much larger clone lies one base away. The rearrangement joins TRBV9 to TRBJ1-2; no definite D call. Germline CDR1 reads SGDLS; CDR2 reads YYNGEE. The germline V and J ends were trimmed by 0 bases and 5 bases, with 8 bases remaining between them. This CDR3 spans 13 amino acids. DNA for the CDR3: TGTGCCAGCAGCGTAGAGGCAGTATATGGCTACACCTTC. Translated, it gives CASSVEAVYGYTF.